This is a list of T cell receptor beta chains from one sample in a study of blood T cell repertoires in COVID-19. The repertoire was sequenced with immunoSEQ multiplex PCR; TCRdb's copy has only in-frame clones and lacks some. The sample carries tens of thousands of clones, around four fifths recorded once. The material sequenced was peripheral blood. These receptors were taken from a human donor in a cohort sampled during active COVID-19. Each CDR3 is given without its conserved first and last residue. Fields, in order: V gene, CDR3 protein.

>TRBV4-2
ASSQVGGDTGELF
>TRBV5-6
ASSLPSTDTQY
>TRBV11-2
ASSRGQGVCEGGYT
>TRBV2
ASSESGGRSPLH
>TRBV12-5
ASGPGYSGTSDTQY
>TRBV15
ATSRDFAGGYEQY
>TRBV10-3
AISGGLAGVADTQY
>TRBV2
ASKRLASGSTKTQY
>TRBV3-1/TRBV3-2
ASSQYGSYNEQF
>TRBV5-1
ASSRLAGYNEQF
>TRBV19
ASSTWRGYT
>TRBV10-3
AISESGQGGSGANVLT
>TRBV6-1
ASSAIRQHSGANVLT
>TRBV19
ASSIGWGGEQF
>TRBV5-1
ASSFGGLTGGYTDTQY
>TRBV7-9
ASSHAGTGPFNYGYT
>TRBV5-6
ASSLGVYEQY
>TRBV27
ASSFWQGSETQY
>TRBV21-1
ASSKGGRVRNQPQH
>TRBV30
AWGTGGTGELF
>TRBV7-7
ASSLGGASYNEQF
>TRBV7-6
ASSPTGMNTEAF
>TRBV7-9
ASSSTDRGSSYNEQF
>TRBV5-1
ASSGGTSWNEQF
>TRBV27
ASSQTSEGLEQF
>TRBV21-1
ASTSPRQGAREQY
>TRBV7-2
ASSASAQNYGYT
>TRBV10-2
ASSESLRGGTIY
>TRBV11-2
ASSAPGTGWTGELF
>TRBV6-5
ATRTGTQLLELF
>TRBV6-2/TRBV6-3
ASSRTSGRTHQETQY
>TRBV27
ATRTGNSNQPQH
>TRBV10-2
ASSEEGGVAKNIQY
>TRBV18
ASSPLRGVGTRLNIQY
>TRBV3-1/TRBV3-2
ASTTSGGPFYEQY
>TRBV15
ATSRVAGGRTDTQY
>TRBV7-8
ASSLPRTGLSGYT
>TRBV10-3
AISEYDRGLRDQPQH
>TRBV24-1
ATSDQGIPGELF
>TRBV7-8
ASSLTGGGRETQY
>TRBV5-4
ASSAGTGYGYT
>TRBV5-8
ASSFRGTEYNEQF
>TRBV7-6
ASSPYSDSGANVLT
>TRBV3-1/TRBV3-2
ASSSLQRTNGYT
>TRBV6-6
ASSYWEQETQY
>TRBV6-5
ATLNRDRGDQPQH
>TRBV10-2
ASRGLAGEETQY
>TRBV6-5
ASSLPSQVEQY
>TRBV28
ASSTYGTGLNSPLH
>TRBV19
ASSIVPSIPETQY
>TRBV10-2
ASSESGPGAADTDTQY
>TRBV15
ATSRDLGGGELF
>TRBV29-1
SVAELNQPQH
>TRBV7-6
ASLPSGGSYNEQF